This TCR beta chain was profiled in a study of shared T cell receptors in the human thymus (dated by TCRdb to the early 2020s). About the study as a whole: The study examined how the human thymus generates shared, self-reactive T-cell receptor alpha chains.

V was cut back by 7 bases and J by 0 bases, leaving a gap of 22 bases between them. CDR1 and CDR2 (MNHEY, SMNVEV) derive from the germline V gene (reference sequence). Its CDR3 holds 18 amino acids, cysteine through phenylalanine. The sequence is cut down to CDR3 DNA, 54 bases in frame from base 1. A word on this clone: The antigen this receptor binds is unknown. Within one base of it there is no much larger clone, and no base qualities were kept.

Receptor libraries were prepared by the immunoSEQ multiplex PCR assay. Drawn from immuneACCESS, this table holds only the in-frame rearrangements with V and J called that TCRdb kept. Clones are partly lost; checked studies trace under half to an unresolved V gene and leave the rest unexplained. In this sample the table shows about 660,000 clones, over 75% of which occur a single time. Around 0.01% of the sample belongs to the ten largest clones. The sample was also reused in another study, on human thymus T cells. From that second study: Immunologically healthy infants undergoing open corrective cardiac surgery for congenital heart defects in Finland were used as donors. The thymus tissue came from surgical resects taken out during corrective cardiac surgery. Usage of V and J gene segments appeared to be biased in both the thymic and the peripheral blood repertoires. According to the related research, thymic TCR repertoires were highly overlapping among unrelated individuals. The study described the TCR alpha and beta repertoires in about eight infant thymus samples and a handful of matching peripheral blood samples. The cohort included more than 5 male and a couple of female infants, with donor ages spanning 7 to 244 days. Thymocytes were mechanically released from the tissue and were stored as pellets of about 9-33 million cells at -70 degrees C. Genomic DNA was extracted from frozen cell pellets with a QIAsymphony instrument. Using the immunoSEQ multiplex PCR assay, the TCRB and TCRAD loci were amplified from a standardized quantity of quality-controlled genomic DNA. The amplicons covered the V(D)J region and were long enough to include the CDR3 and to identify the V and J genes. The commercial immunoSEQ service was used to sequence amplicons on an Illumina platform. Primer bias and sequencing errors were corrected as previously described, and TCRAD and TCRB definitions were based on the IMGT database. Repertoires were analysed with immunoSEQ Analyzer 3.0 and VDJTools, covering basic statistics, V/J segment usage, diversity estimates, rarefaction and pairwise overlap. Diversity was estimated using the Chao1, ChaoE, Efron-Thisted, Shannon and inverse Simpson indices, and was also estimated on datasets down-sampled to the size of the smallest sample. Repertoire overlap used strict matching of CDR3 nucleotide sequence, V gene and J gene, with Jaccard-based multidimensional scaling clustering. On average, thymus samples yielded approximately 780,000 unique TCRB clonotypes, whereas blood samples yielded 75,000 to 95,000.

The rearranged segments are TRBV27 and TRBJ2-1, and perhaps TRBD1 as D gene, on 6 matching bases. The sequenced material came from thymocytes. This clonotype was obtained from a boy less than two years old with a congenital heart defect. Donor details come from another sample of the same person, matched by shared clones. The nucleotides are TGTGCCAGCATCCTCCAGGGCGGTGACAGGACCTCCTACAATGAGCAGTTCTTC. The resulting protein is CASILQGGDRTSYNEQFF.